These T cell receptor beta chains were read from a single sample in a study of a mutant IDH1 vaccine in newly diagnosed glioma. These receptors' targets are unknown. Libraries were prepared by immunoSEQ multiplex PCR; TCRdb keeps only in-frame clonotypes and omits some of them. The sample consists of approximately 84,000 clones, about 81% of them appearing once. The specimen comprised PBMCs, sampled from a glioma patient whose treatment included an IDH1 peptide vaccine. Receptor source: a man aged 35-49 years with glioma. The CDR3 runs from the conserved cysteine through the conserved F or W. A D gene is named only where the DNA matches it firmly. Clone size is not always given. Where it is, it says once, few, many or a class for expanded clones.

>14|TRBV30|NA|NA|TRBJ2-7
CAWSVLRRAYEQYF
TGTGCCTGGAGTGTATTACGCAGGGCCTACGAGCAGTACTTC
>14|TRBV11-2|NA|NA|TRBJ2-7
CASSSRVATYEQYF
TGTGCCAGCAGCTCAAGGGTTGCAACCTACGAGCAGTACTTC
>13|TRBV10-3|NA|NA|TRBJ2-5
CAITRDHKETQYF
TGTGCCATCACTCGGGACCACAAAGAGACCCAGTACTTC
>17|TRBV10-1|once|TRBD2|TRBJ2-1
CASSGTSGGAGAHEQFF
TGCGCCAGCAGCGGGACTAGCGGGGGGGCCGGAGCCCATGAGCAGTTCTTC
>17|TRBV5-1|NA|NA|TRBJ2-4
CASSSDGGLGAKNIQYF
TGCGCCAGCAGCTCGGACGGGGGCCTAGGAGCCAAAAACATTCAGTACTTC
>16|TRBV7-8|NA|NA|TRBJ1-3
CASSLGRQFSGNTIYF
TGTGCCAGCAGCTTAGGACGACAGTTCTCTGGAAACACCATATATTTT
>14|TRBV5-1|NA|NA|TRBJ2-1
CASSLVAGNNEQFF
TGCGCCAGCAGCTTGGTCGCAGGGAACAATGAGCAGTTCTTC
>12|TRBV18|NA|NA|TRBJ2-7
CASSPGAHEQYF
TGTGCCAGCTCACCAGGGGCACACGAGCAGTACTTC
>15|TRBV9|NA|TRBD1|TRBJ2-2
CASSFDRAVTGELFF
TGTGCCAGCAGCTTCGACAGGGCGGTCACCGGGGAGCTGTTTTTT
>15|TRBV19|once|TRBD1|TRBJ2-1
CASLDSGQGRDEQFF
TGTGCCAGTCTTGATTCGGGACAGGGGCGCGATGAGCAGTTCTTC
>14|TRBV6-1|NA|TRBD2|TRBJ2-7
CASSVRTSGSEQYF
TGTGCCAGCAGTGTCCGGACTAGCGGGAGCGAGCAGTACTTC
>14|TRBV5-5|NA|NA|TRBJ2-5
CASSPRGDRETQYF
TGTGCCAGCAGCCCTAGAGGAGACAGGGAGACCCAGTACTTC
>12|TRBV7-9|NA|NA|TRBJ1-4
CAGGRDNEKLFF
TGTGCCGGGGGGAGGGATAATGAAAAACTGTTTTTT
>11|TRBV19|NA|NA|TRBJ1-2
CASGLTSGYTF
TGTGCCAGTGGCCTAACCAGCGGCTACACCTTC
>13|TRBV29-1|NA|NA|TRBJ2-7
CSVEGTLKDEQYF
TGCAGCGTTGAAGGGACACTCAAGGACGAGCAGTACTTC
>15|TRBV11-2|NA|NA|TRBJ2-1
CASSLSVWRMNEQFF
TGTGCCAGCAGCCTCTCCGTGTGGCGAATGAATGAGCAGTTCTTC
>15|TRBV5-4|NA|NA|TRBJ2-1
CASSLLGSSYNEQFF
TGTGCCAGCAGCCTACTAGGGTCTTCCTACAATGAGCAGTTCTTC
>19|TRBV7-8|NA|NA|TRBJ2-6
CASSPGAGTQSSGANVLTF
TGTGCCAGCAGCCCCGGGGCCGGGACCCAAAGCTCTGGGGCCAACGTCCTGACTTTC
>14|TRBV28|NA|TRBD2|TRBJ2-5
CASSSPGLEETQYF
TGTGCCAGCAGCTCCCCCGGACTAGAAGAGACCCAGTACTTC
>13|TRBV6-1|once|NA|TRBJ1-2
CASSAGQGYGYTF
TGTGCCAGCAGTGCAGGGCAGGGCTATGGCTACACCTTC
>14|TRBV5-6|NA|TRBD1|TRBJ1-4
CASSPDRSLEKLFF
TGTGCCAGCAGCCCGGACAGGAGTCTTGAGAAACTGTTTTTT
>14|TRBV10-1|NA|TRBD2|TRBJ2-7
CASSDGGSSYEQYF
TGCGCCAGCAGTGACGGGGGGAGCTCCTACGAGCAGTACTTC
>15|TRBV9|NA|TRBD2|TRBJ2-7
CASSVGTSGGYEQYF
TGTGCCAGCAGCGTAGGGACTAGCGGGGGGTACGAGCAGTACTTC
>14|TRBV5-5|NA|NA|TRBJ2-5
CASSLERAEETQYF
TGTGCCAGCAGCTTGGAGCGGGCCGAAGAGACCCAGTACTTC
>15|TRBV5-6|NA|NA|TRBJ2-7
CASSLSPRSSYEQYF
TGTGCCAGCAGCTTGTCCCCCCGGAGCTCCTACGAGCAGTACTTC
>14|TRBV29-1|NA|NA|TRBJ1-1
CSVPRVAGNTEAFF
TGCAGCGTCCCTCGGGTTGCGGGGAACACTGAAGCTTTCTTT
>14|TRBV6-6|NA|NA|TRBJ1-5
CASTEMGFELAQHF
TGTGCCAGCACCGAAATGGGTTTCGAATTGGCCCAGCATTTT
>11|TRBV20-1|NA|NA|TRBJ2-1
CSARPGLGQFF
TGCAGTGCTAGACCCGGACTGGGGCAGTTCTTC
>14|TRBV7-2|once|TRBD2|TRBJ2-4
CASSLRGGKNIQYF
TGTGCCAGCAGCTTACGGGGGGGCAAAAACATTCAGTACTTC
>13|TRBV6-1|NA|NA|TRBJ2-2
CASRSTGPGELFF
TGTGCCAGCAGATCGACGGGGCCCGGGGAGCTGTTTTTT
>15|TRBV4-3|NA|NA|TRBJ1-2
CASSQDPQGFYGYTF
TGCGCCAGCAGCCAAGATCCCCAGGGTTTCTATGGCTACACCTTC
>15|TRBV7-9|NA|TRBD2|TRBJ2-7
CASSSAVAGLYEQYF
TGTGCCAGCAGCTCAGCGGTAGCGGGACTATACGAGCAGTACTTC
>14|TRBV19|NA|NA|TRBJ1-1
CASSIDRVGTEAFF
TGTGCCAGTAGTATAGACAGGGTGGGCACTGAAGCTTTCTTT
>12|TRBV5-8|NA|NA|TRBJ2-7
CASSFLGFEQYF
TGTGCCAGCAGCTTTTTGGGCTTCGAGCAGTACTTC
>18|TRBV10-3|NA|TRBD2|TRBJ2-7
CAISASSGGPGSSYEQYF
TGTGCCATCAGTGCTTCTAGCGGGGGGCCAGGGAGCTCCTACGAGCAGTACTTC
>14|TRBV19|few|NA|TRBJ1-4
CASRDPGTNEKLFF
TGTGCCAGTAGAGACCCGGGAACTAATGAAAAACTGTTTTTT
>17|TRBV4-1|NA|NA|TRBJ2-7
CASSQALLAASSYEQYF
TGCGCCAGCAGCCAAGCGTTACTAGCCGCAAGCTCCTACGAGCAGTACTTC
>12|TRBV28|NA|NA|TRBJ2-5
CASSLSGETQYF
TGTGCCAGCAGTTTATCTGGAGAGACCCAGTACTTC
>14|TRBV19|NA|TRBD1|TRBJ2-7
CASSKDRGPYEQYF
TGTGCCAGTAGTAAGGACAGGGGACCCTACGAGCAGTACTTC
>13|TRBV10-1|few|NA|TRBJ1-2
CASSDGRGDGYTF
TGCGCCAGCAGTGACGGCCGGGGAGACGGCTACACCTTC
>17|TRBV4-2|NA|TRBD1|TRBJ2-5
CASSQRGPGTGKETQYF
TGTGCCAGCAGCCAACGGGGCCCGGGGACAGGGAAAGAGACCCAGTACTTC
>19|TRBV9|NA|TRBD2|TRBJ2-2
CASSVGPPAGGKNTGELFF
TGTGCCAGCAGCGTAGGGCCCCCAGCCGGGGGGAAAAACACCGGGGAGCTGTTTTTT
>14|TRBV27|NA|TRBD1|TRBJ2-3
CASSTGQVTDTQYF
TGTGCCAGCAGTACCGGACAGGTCACAGATACGCAGTATTTT
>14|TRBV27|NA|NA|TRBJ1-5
CASSFREGDQPQHF
TGTGCCAGCAGTTTCCGGGAGGGAGATCAGCCCCAGCATTTT
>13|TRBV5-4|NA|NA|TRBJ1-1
CASSLEPNTEAFF
TGTGCCAGCAGCTTGGAGCCGAACACTGAAGCTTTCTTT
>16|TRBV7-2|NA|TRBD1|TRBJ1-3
CASRDDRGFSGNTIYF
TGTGCCAGCAGGGACGACAGGGGGTTCTCTGGAAACACCATATATTTT
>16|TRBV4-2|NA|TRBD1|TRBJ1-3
CASSQGQGVRGNTIYF
TGTGCCAGCAGCCAAGGGCAGGGGGTAAGAGGAAACACCATATATTTT
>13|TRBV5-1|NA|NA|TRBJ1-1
CASSLIENTEAFF
TGCGCCAGCAGCTTGATAGAGAACACTGAAGCTTTCTTT
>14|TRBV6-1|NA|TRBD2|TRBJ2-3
CASSARTSPDTQYF
TGTGCCAGCAGTGCCCGGACTAGTCCAGATACGCAGTATTTT
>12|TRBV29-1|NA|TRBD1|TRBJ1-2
CSVEGGGGGYTF
TGCAGCGTTGAAGGAGGGGGCGGGGGCTACACCTTC
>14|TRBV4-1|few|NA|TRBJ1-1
CASSHGRVNTEAFF
TGCGCCAGCAGCCACGGACGGGTGAACACTGAAGCTTTCTTT
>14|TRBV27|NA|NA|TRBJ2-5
CASSLRGAIQTQYF
TGTGCCAGCAGTTTGCGGGGAGCTATACAGACCCAGTACTTC
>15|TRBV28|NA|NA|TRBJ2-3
CASKGGPLVTDTQYF
TGTGCCAGCAAAGGGGGTCCCCTGGTAACAGATACGCAGTATTTT
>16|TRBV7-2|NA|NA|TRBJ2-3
CASSPFRGALTDTQYF
TGTGCCAGCAGCCCCTTTCGGGGGGCCCTCACAGATACGCAGTATTTT
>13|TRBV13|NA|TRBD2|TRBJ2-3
CASSLGTGGTQYF
TGTGCCAGCAGCTTAGGGACCGGGGGGACGCAGTATTTT
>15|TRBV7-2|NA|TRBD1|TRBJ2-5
CASSLGQGTRETQYF
TGTGCCAGCAGCCTCGGACAGGGAACTAGGGAGACCCAGTACTTC
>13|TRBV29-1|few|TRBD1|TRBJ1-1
CSVAGQGNTEAFF
TGCAGCGTTGCGGGACAGGGGAACACTGAAGCTTTCTTT
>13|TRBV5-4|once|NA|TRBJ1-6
CASSLLAQSPLHF
TGTGCCAGCAGCTTGCTAGCTCAATCACCCCTCCACTTT
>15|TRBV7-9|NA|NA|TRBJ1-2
CASSAGQSFNYGYTF
TGTGCCAGCAGCGCCGGACAGAGCTTTAACTATGGCTACACCTTC